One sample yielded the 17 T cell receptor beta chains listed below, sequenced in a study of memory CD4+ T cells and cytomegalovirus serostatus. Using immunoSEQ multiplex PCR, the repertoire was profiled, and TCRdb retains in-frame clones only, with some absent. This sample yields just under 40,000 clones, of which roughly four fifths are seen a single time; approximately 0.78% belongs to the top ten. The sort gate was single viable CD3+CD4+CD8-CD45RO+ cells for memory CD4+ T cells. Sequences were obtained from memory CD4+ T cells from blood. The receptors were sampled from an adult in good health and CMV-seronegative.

This CDR3 is CASSPGLAGVQETQYF. In DNA, the CDR3 is TGTGCCAGCAGCCCGGGACTAGCGGGGGTTCAAGAGACCCAGTACTTC. The chain is built from TRBV7-3 and TRBJ2-5, with 14 bases fitting TRBD2. Germline V CDR1 and CDR2: SGHTA, FQGTGA. This CDR3 has 16 amino acids. J lost 2 bases, V lost 5 bases, and 4 bases had no gene match.

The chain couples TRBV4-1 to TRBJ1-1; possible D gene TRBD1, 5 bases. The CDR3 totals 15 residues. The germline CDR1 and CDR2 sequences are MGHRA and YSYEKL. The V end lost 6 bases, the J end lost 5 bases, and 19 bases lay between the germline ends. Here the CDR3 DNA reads TGCGCCAGCAGACGTACCGGGGCCGAGAGGACTGAAGCTTTCTTT. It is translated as CASRRTGAERTEAFF.

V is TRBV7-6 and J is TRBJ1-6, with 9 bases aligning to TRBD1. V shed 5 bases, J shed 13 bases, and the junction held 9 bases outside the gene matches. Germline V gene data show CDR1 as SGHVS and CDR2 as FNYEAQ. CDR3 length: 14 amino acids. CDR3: CASSPRTGAVPLHF. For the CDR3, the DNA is TGTGCCAGCAGCCCTCGGACAGGGGCGGTCCCCCTCCACTTT.

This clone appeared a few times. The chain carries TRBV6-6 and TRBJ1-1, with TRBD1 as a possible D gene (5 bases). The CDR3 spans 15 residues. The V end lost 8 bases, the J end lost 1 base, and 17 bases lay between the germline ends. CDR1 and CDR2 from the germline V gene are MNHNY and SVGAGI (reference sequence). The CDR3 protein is CASRFLGGGNTEAFF. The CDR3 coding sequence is TGTGCCAGCCGGTTCCTCGGGGGGGGGAACACTGAAGCTTTCTTT.

The CDR3 is CASSTLDSNYGYTF. The CDR3 DNA sequence: TGTGCCAGCAGCACTCTGGACAGCAACTATGGCTACACCTTC. The chain employs TRBV5-6 and TRBJ1-2, with a tentative D call TRBD1 (6 bases). This CDR3 contains 14 residues. The germline CDR1 and CDR2 sequences are SGHDT and YYEEEE. Trimming took 4 bases from V and 2 from J, leaving 12 bases between them.

Here the CDR3 reads CASSLPRRMVSNQPQHF. DNA of the CDR3: TGTGCCAGCAGCTTACCCCGACGTATGGTAAGCAATCAGCCCCAGCATTTT. J is TRBJ1-5 and V is TRBV7-8; D is unresolved. Germline-derived CDR1 and CDR2 are SGHVS and FQNEAQ. Trimming stripped 2 bases from V and 1 base from J, with 15 bases between. The CDR3 runs 17 residues.

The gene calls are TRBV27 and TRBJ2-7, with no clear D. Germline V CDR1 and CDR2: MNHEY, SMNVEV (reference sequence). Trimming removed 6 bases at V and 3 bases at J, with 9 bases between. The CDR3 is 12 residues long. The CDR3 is CASSTHGYEQYF. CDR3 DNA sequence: TGTGCCAGCAGCACCCACGGCTACGAGCAGTACTTC.

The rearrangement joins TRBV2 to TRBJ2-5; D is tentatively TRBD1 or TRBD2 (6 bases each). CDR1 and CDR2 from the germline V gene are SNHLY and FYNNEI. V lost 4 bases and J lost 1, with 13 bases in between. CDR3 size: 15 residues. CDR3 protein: CASSVQRGPQETQYF. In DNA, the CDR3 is TGTGCCAGCAGTGTTCAACGGGGGCCCCAAGAGACCCAGTACTTC.

CDR3 protein: CSVEVVRDEQYF. CDR3 DNA: TGCAGCGTTGAAGTGGTCAGGGACGAGCAGTACTTC. This sequence joins TRBV29-1 and TRBJ2-7; D is possibly TRBD1 (5 bases). The germline CDR1 and CDR2 sequences are SQVTM and ANQGSEA. Trimming removed 1 base at V and 5 bases at J, with 9 bases between. The CDR3 has 12 residues.

The CDR3 reads CASSIQGVTYEQYF. The CDR3 DNA reads TGTGCCAGTAGTATTCAGGGGGTAACCTACGAGCAGTACTTC. The gene calls are TRBV19 and TRBJ2-7; 7 nucleotides line up with TRBD1. The germline CDR1 and CDR2 sequences are LNHDA and SQIVND (reference sequence). There are 14 residues in the CDR3. V was clipped by 3 bases and J by 2 bases; unmatched bases: 4.

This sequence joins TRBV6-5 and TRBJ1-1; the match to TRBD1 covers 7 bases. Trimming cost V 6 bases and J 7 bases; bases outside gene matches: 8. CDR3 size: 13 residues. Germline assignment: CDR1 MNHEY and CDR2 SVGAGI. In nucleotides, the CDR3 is TGTGCCAGCAGGTACAGGGGAGGGGGTGAAGCTTTCTTT. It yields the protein CASRYRGGGEAFF.

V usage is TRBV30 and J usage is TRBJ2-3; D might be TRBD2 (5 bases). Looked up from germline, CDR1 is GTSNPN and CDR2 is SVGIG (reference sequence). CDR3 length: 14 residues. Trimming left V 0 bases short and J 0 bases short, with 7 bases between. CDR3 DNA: TGTGCCTGGAGTGTTGGACTGAGCACAGATACGCAGTATTTT. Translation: CAWSVGLSTDTQYF. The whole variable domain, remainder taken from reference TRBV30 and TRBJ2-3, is SQTIHQWPATLVQPVGSPLSLECTVEGTSNPNLYWYRQAAGRGLQLLFYSVGIGQISSEVPQNLSASRPQDRQFILSSKKLLLSDSGFYLCAWSVGLSTDTQYFGPGTRLTVL.

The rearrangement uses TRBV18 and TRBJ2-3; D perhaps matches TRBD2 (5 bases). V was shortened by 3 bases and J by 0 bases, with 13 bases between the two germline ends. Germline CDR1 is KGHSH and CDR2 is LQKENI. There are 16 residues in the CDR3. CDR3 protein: CASSPPGLSSTDTQYF. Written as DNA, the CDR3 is TGTGCCAGCTCACCCCCTGGACTTTCTAGCACAGATACGCAGTATTTT.

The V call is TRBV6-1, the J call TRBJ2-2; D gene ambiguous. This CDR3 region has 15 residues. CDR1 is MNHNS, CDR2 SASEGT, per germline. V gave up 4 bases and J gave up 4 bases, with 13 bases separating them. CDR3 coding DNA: TGTGCCAGCAGTGGAATAGTATCCCCCACCGGGGAGCTGTTTTTT. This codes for CASSGIVSPTGELFF.

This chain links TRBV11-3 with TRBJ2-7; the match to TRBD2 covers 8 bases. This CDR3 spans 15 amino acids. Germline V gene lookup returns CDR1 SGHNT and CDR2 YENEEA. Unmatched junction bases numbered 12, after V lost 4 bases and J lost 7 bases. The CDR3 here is CASSSSTSAATEQYF. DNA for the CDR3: TGTGCCAGCAGCTCCTCGACTAGCGCCGCTACAGAGCAGTACTTC.

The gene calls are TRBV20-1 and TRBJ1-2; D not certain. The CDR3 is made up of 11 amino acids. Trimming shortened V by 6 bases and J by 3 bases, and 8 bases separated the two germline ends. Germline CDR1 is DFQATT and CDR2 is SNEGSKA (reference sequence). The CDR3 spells CSAGLDYGYTF. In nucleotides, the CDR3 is TGCAGTGCCGGGTTAGACTATGGCTACACCTTC.

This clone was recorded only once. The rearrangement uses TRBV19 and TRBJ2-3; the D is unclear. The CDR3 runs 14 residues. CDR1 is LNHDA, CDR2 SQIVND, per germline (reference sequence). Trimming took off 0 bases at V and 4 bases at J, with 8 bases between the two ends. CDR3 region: CASSIDPGADTQYF. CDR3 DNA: TGTGCCAGTAGTATAGATCCTGGGGCAGATACGCAGTATTTT.